The clone carrying this T cell receptor (beta chain) showed up just a few times. Its matching antigen is unknown. A J-beta primer mix and a sample-barcoded 5' primer were used in a second PCR of about 6 to 12 cycles. TCRdb reanalysed the 5' RACE reads using MiXCR and keeps one entry per CDR3 protein. Here the sample spans approximately 850,000 distinct CDR3 sequences, roughly 64% being singletons. These data originate in a study of blood T cells in healthy people across ages. Broader study findings: With donor CMV status unknown, expanded clonotype changes were possibly confounded.

Losses at the gene ends were 0 bases for V and 3 bases for J; bases not matched to a gene: 8. CDR3 length: 17 residues. Germline CDR1 SGHDN, CDR2 FVKESK. The chain uses TRBV14 and TRBJ1-2; 9 nucleotides align to TRBD1. The TCR was taken from a man under 40 in good health. The specimen sequenced was blood. The CDR3 is CASSQETGGIGYYGYTF. The CDR3 nucleotides read TGTGCCAGCAGCCAAGAGACAGGGGGGATCGGATACTATGGCTACACCTTC. Complete variable domain (other parts from reference TRBV14 and TRBJ1-2): EAGVTQFPSHSVIEKGQTVTLRCDPISGHDNLYWYRRVMGKEIKFLLHFVKESKQDESGMPNNRFLAERTGGTYSTLKVQPAELEDSGVYFCASSQETGGIGYYGYTFGSGTRLTVV.